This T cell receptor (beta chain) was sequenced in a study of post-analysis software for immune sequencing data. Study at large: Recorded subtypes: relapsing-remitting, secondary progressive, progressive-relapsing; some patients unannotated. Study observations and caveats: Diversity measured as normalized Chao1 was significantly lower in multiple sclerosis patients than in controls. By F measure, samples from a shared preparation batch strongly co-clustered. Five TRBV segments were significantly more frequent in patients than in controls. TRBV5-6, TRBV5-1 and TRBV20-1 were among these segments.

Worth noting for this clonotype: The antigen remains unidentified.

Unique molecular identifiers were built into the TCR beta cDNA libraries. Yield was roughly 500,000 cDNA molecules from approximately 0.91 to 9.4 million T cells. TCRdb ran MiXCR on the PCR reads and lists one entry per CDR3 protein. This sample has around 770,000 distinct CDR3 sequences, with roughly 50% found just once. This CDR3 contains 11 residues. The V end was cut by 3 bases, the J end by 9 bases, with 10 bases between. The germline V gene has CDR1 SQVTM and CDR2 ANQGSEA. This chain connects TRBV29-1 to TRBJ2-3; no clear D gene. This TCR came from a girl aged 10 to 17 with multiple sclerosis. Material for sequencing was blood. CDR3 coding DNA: TGCAGCGTTGATGTATTCCCGACGCAGTATTTT. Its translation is CSVDVFPTQYF.